The T cell receptor (beta chain) under discussion was sequenced for a study of monozygotic twins with inflammatory bowel disease. General study results and limits: T cell subtypes that differed could not be told apart.

The V gene's germline CDR1 is LGHDT and CDR2 YNNKEL (reference sequence). This CDR3 is 14 amino acids long. Generation of cDNA took place in eight separate reactions per sample. Following a re-call of the 5' RACE reads, TCRdb has one entry per CDR3 protein and lacks DNA. This sample contains 140,000 to 150,000 distinct CDR3 sequences. For this clonotype: Its specificity is not known.

The material sequenced was blood. The TCR was taken from a human donor with ulcerative colitis or Crohn's disease, or a healthy co-twin of an affected twin (not recorded which). The genes are TRBV3-1 and TRBJ2-5; TCRdb outputs TRBD1, but without DNA this stays unchecked. CDR3 residues: CASSRDLRGETQYF.